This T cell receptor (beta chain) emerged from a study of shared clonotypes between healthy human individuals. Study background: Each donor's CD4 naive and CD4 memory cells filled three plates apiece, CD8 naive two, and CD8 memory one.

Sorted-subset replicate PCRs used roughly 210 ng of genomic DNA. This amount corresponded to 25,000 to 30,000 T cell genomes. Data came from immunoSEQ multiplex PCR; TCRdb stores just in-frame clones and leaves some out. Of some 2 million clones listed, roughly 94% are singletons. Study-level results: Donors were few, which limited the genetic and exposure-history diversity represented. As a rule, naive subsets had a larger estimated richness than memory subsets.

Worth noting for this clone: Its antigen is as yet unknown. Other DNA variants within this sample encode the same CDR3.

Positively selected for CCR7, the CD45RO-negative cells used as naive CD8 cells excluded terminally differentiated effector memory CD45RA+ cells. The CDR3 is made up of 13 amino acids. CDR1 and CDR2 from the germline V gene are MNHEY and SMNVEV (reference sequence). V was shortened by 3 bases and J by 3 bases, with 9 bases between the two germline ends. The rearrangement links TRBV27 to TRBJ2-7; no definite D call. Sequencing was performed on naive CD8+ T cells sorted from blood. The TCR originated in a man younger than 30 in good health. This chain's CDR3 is CASSFGGNYEQYF. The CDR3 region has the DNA TGTGCCAGCAGTTTTGGTGGGAACTACGAGCAGTACTTC.